Listed here are 6 T cell receptor beta chains from one sample, sequenced in a study of T cell repertoires in cytomegalovirus infection. No antigen has been identified for these receptors. TCRdb passed the reads through MiXCR, listing each CDR3 protein once. Seen here are about 570,000 distinct CDR3 sequences, around two fifths observed once, and the top ten hold more than 40%. The sequencing used cultured PBMCs, collected from culture after CMV antigen stimulation. These receptor sequences come from a human donor in good health (CMV status not recorded). Some clones in this sample may be carry-over from other donors' samples.

Only a few counts were recorded for this clonotype. The V call is TRBV2, the J call TRBJ1-1, with TRBD1 as a possible D gene (6 bases). Trimming stripped 6 bases from V and 4 bases from J, with 12 bases between. CDR1 SNHLY and CDR2 FYNNEI come from the germline V gene. The CDR3 runs to 13 residues. The CDR3 is CASRVWGATEAFF. The CDR3 region has the DNA TGTGCCAGCAGGGTATGGGGGGCCACTGAAGCTTTCTTT. Supplemented by reference TRBV2 and TRBJ1-1, the full variable domain reads EPEVTQTPSHQVTQMGQEVILRCVPISNHLYFYWYRQILGQKVEFLVSFYNNEISEKSEIFDDQFSVERPDGSNFTLKIRSTKLEDSAMYFCASRVWGATEAFFGQGTRLTVV.

This sequence joins TRBV12-3 or TRBV12-4 and TRBJ2-2; D uncertain. V was trimmed by 5 bases and J by 4 bases, leaving 8 bases between them. The CDR3 is 13 amino acids. CDR3 sequence: CASSPSFTGELFF. The CDR3 DNA reads as TGTGCCAGCAGTCCGAGCTTCACCGGGGAGCTGTTTTTT.

This clonotype was seen a few times. J is TRBJ1-1 and V is TRBV15, with a tentative D call TRBD1 (6 bases). Looked up from germline, CDR1 is LNHNV and CDR2 is YYDKDF (reference sequence). This CDR3 is built from 13 residues. V was cut by 5 bases and J by 0 bases, with 7 bases left in between. This chain's CDR3 is CATSGTMNTEAFF. Written as DNA, the CDR3 is TGTGCCACCAGCGGGACAATGAACACTGAAGCTTTCTTT.

This sequence joins TRBV7-8 and TRBJ2-7, with a weak D call TRBD2 (5 bases). The CDR3 totals 15 residues. Germline CDR1 SGHVS, CDR2 FQNEAQ. V was trimmed by 1 base and J by 4 bases, leaving 14 bases between them. Here the CDR3 reads CASSLERDTGYEQYF. The CDR3, as DNA: TGTGCCAGCAGCTTAGAACGTGACACGGGATACGAGCAGTACTTC.

In this sample, this clonotype turned up a few times. The chain combines TRBV6-2 or TRBV6-3 with TRBJ2-1, with 7 nucleotides matching TRBD2. The CDR3 runs to 16 residues. Germline V gives CDR1 MNHEY, CDR2 SVGEGT. The V and J ends lost 6 bases and 7 bases, in that order; junction bases with no gene match: 15. The CDR3 region is CASRRSGGGPSNEQFF. The CDR3 DNA reads TGTGCCAGCAGGAGAAGTGGGGGAGGGCCGTCGAATGAGCAGTTCTTC.

This clonotype has more than one count but fewer than ten. The rearrangement links TRBV4-1 to TRBJ1-2, with D possibly TRBD1 on 5 matching bases. This CDR3 is built from 15 residues. Germline lookup yields CDR1 MGHRA and CDR2 YSYEKL. Trimming pared 0 bases from V and 3 bases from J, leaving 11 bases between. The CDR3 nucleotides are TGCGCCAGCAGCCAAGACCCGGGGGGGGACTATGGCTACACCTTC. This translates into CASSQDPGGDYGYTF.